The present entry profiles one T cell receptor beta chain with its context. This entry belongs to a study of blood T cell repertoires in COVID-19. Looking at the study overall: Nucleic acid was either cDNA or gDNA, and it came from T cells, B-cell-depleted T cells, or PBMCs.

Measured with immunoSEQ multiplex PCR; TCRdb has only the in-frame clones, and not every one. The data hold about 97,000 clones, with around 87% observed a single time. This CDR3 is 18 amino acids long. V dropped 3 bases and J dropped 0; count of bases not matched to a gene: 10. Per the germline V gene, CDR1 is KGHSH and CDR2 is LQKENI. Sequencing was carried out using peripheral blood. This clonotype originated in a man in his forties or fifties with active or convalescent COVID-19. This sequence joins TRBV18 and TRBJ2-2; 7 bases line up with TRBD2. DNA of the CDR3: TGTGCCAGCTCACCTGCCGGGACTAAGTACGCGAACACCGGGGAGCTGTTTTTT. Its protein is CASSPAGTKYANTGELFF.